This TCR beta chain emerged from a study of blood T cell repertoires in COVID-19. Study as a whole: Sites in the United States, Italy and Spain provided acute and convalescent COVID-19 samples. The cDNA or gDNA used as material had been derived from T cells, B-cell-depleted T cells, or PBMCs.

The CDR3 length is 10 residues. From germline, CDR1 is MDHEN and CDR2 SYDVKM. V was trimmed by 6 bases and J by 6 bases, leaving 3 bases between them. In the original analysis: Counts of nucleated cells, estimated from reference gene primer amplification, were obtained. Measured with immunoSEQ multiplex PCR; TCRdb has only the in-frame clones, and not every one. That table supplies the V and J calls and clone size; D and trimming were determined from the DNA. This sample carries 80,000 or so clones, around 81% of them seen once, and the ten largest clones take about 40%. The chain is built from TRBV28 and TRBJ1-3; D not certain. The TCR comes from an elderly man with acute or convalescent COVID-19. Sequencing input: peripheral blood. The CDR3: CASRQNTIYF. The CDR3 nucleotides are TGTGCCAGCAGACAAAACACCATATATTTT. The variable domain in full, with the rest retrieved from reference TRBV28 and TRBJ1-3, is DVKVTQSSRYLVKRTGEKVFLECVQDMDHENMFWYRQDPGLGLRLIYFSYDVKMKEKGDIPEGYSVSREKKERFSLILESASTNQTSMYLCASRQNTIYFGEGSWLTVV.